This T cell receptor beta chain derives from a study of cytomegalovirus exposure and HLA in healthy donors. Study-wide context: As released early, the data held about 85 million unique TCRs from HLA-typed donors. Around 77% of 300 to 450 genotyped donors fell in the Caucasian-associated ancestry cluster. Study outcomes and limitations: Most sequenced TCRs were rare (though some public TCRs occurred in many donors). Sequencing likely produced, as an artifact, a cluster of highly shared sequence variants.

A multiplex PCR was run with 60 Vbeta primers and 13 Jbeta primers. Libraries were prepared by immunoSEQ multiplex PCR; TCRdb keeps only in-frame clonotypes and omits some of them. The top ten hold 7.4% of the sample, which has fewer than 200,000 clones, approximately 80% seen once. This CDR3 region has 16 residues. Germline V gene lookup returns CDR1 SEHNR and CDR2 FQNEAQ (reference sequence). This clone was found once. The antigen is undetermined. One end of the junction is discordant with germline, which a read error may explain. Sequenced sample: PBMCs. The receptor was derived from a male donor in good health and CMV-seropositive. The rearrangement joins TRBV7-9 to TRBJ2-7; TRBD2 matches at 11 bases. This chain's CDR3 is CSSSSGLAGYGGEQYF. CDR3 coding DNA: TGTTCCAGCAGCTCCGGACTAGCGGGCTACGGGGGGGAGCAGTACTTC.